This TCR beta chain was recorded in a study of shared clonotypes between healthy human individuals. A split of CD4+ cells into CD45RA+ naive and CD45RA-negative memory subsets was performed. The ends were cut back, 4 bases at V and 4 bases at J, with 21 bases in the middle. The germline V gene has CDR1 SGHRS and CDR2 YFSETQ. The CDR3 runs 17 residues. Sorted-subset replicate PCRs used approximately 180 ng of genomic DNA. This amount corresponded to about 30,000 T cell genomes. Using immunoSEQ multiplex PCR, the repertoire was profiled, and TCRdb retains in-frame clones only, with some absent. The table includes about 2.5 million clones, roughly 92% detected once.

This sequence joins TRBV5-1 and TRBJ2-1; tentatively, D is TRBD1 (6 bases). The source of this sequence is a man aged 18-30 years in good health. Some clones in this sample may be carry-over from other donors' samples. Sequencing was done on a sample of naive CD4+ T cells from PBMCs. Subset here: CD45RA+ positively selected. Here the CDR3 reads CASSPTSTGASYNEQFF. The CDR3 coding sequence is TGCGCCAGCAGCCCGACCTCGACAGGAGCATCATACAATGAGCAGTTCTTC.